This TCR beta chain appears in the sequencing data of a study of blood T cell repertoires in COVID-19. Study-level information: Acute and convalescent COVID-19 specimens originated in the United States, Italy and Spain.

The protocol was immunoSEQ multiplex PCR, while the TCRdb copy is restricted to in-frame clones and leaves out a portion. The table has some 300,000 clones, about 91% seen once. Points on this clone: An end of the junction does not agree with germline; a read error may underlie this.

Germline lookup yields CDR1 SGHRS and CDR2 YFSETQ. The CDR3 sequence is 15 residues long. This TCR came from a woman in her 30s who had recovered from COVID-19. Sequencing input: peripheral blood. The V and J genes are TRBV5-1 and TRBJ2-1, with D perhaps TRBD2 (6 bases). The CDR3 loop is CASGLNGEAYNEQFF. Written as DNA, the CDR3 is TGCGCCAGCGGCTTAAATGGGGAGGCGTACAATGAGCAGTTCTTC.